A single T cell receptor (beta chain) is shown here with its context. What it recognizes is unknown. The data derive from a study of beta chain features in type 1 diabetes. All of the isolated RNA was reverse transcribed, so expressed TCRB transcripts were sequenced. Using immunoSEQ multiplex PCR, the repertoire was profiled, and TCRdb retains in-frame clones only, with some absent. The repertoire consists of around 250,000 clones, with around 26% occurring once and the leading ten covering more than 3%. Germline V gives CDR1 SGHNT, CDR2 YYREEE (reference sequence). This CDR3 region has 15 residues. The V gene end was trimmed by 2 bases and the J gene end by 5 bases; junction bases not matched to a gene: 7. By way of CD45RO/CCR7/CD25/CD127/CD95/CD27, the CD4+ regulatory, stem cell-like memory, central memory and naive cells were sorted. Findings of the study overall: For patients, the naive, central memory and Treg TCRB repertoires appeared more alike than for healthy donors. Among all four CD4+ subsets, Type 1 diabetes patients had TCRB CDR3s that were moderately but significantly shorter.

J is TRBJ2-5 and V is TRBV5-4; TRBD2 matches 9 bases. Sample: central memory CD4+ T cells from blood. The sequence came from a man under 40 in good health. The CDR3 bases are TGTGCCAGCAGCTTTGGATCGACTAGCGGTGAGACCCAGTACTTC. It encodes CASSFGSTSGETQYF.